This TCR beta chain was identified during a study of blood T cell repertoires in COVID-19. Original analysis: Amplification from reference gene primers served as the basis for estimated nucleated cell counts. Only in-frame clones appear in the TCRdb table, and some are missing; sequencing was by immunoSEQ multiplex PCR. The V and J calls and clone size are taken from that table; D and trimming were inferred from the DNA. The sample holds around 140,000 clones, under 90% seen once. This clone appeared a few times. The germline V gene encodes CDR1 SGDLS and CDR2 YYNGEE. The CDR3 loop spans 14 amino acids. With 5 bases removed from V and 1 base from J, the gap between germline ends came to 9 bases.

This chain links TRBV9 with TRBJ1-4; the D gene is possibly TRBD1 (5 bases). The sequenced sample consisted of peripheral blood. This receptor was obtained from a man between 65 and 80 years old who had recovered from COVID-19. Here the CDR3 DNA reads TGTGCCAGCAGTTCCGACAGAACTAATGAAAAACTGTTTTTT. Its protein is CASSSDRTNEKLFF.